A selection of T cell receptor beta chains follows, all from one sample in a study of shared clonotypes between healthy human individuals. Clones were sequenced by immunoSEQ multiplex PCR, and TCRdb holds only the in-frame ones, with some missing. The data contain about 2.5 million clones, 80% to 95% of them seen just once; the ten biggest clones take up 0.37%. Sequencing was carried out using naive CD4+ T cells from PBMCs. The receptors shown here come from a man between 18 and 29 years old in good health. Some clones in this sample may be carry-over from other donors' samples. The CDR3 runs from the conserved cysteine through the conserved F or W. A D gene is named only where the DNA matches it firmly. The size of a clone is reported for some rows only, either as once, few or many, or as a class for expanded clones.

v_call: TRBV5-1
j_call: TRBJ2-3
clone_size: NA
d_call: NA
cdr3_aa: CASSLGPGTQYF
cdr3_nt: TGCGCCAGCAGCTTGGGACCGGGTACGCAGTATTTT

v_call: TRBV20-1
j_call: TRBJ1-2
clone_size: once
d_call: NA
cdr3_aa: CSAPGYYGYTF
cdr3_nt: TGCAGTGCCCCGGGGTACTATGGCTACACCTTC

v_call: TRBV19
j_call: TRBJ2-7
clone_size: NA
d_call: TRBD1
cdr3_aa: CVSSYFGTGCSYEQYF
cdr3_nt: TGTGTCAGTAGTTATTTCGGGACAGGGTGCTCCTACGAGCAGTACTTC

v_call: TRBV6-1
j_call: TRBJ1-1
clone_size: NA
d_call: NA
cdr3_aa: CASTRQAGGGTEAFF
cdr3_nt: TGTGCCAGCACCCGCCAAGCCGGGGGTGGCACTGAAGCTTTCTTT

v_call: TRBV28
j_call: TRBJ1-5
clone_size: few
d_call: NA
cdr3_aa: CASSLVGNQPQHF
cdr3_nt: TGTGCCAGCAGTTTAGTTGGCAATCAGCCCCAGCATTTT

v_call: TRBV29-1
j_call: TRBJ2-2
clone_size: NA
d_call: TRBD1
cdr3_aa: CSIDRGNTGELFF
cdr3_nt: TGCAGCATAGACAGGGGGAACACCGGGGAGCTGTTTTTT

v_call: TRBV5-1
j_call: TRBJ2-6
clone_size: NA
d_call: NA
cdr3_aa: CASSLLGWGGLYSGANVLTF
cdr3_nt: TGCGCCAGCAGCTTGTTGGGCTGGGGAGGTCTTTACTCTGGGGCCAACGTCCTGACTTTC

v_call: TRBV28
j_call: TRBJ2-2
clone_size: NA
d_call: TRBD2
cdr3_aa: CASSTAGLADTGELFF
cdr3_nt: TGTGCCAGCTCAACAGCGGGACTAGCGGACACCGGGGAGCTGTTTTTT

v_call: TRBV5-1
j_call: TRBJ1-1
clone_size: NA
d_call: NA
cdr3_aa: CASSLDRAGNTEAFF
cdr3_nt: TGCGCCAGCAGCTTGGATAGGGCAGGGAACACTGAAGCTTTCTTT

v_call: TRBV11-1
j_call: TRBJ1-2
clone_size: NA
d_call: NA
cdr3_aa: CASTQAGHSGYTF
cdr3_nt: TGTGCCAGCACCCAAGCCGGTCATAGTGGCTACACCTTC

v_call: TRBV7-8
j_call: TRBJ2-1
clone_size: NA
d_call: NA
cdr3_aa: CASSLDRTDEQFF
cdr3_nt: TGTGCCAGCAGCTTAGATAGGACTGATGAGCAGTTCTTC

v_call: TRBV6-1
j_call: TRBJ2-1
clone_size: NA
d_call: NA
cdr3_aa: CASSEAGRRGWFF
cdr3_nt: TGTGCCAGCAGTGAAGCGGGGAGACGGGGTTGGTTCTTC

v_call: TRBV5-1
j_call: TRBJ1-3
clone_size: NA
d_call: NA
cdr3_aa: CASSPGTSSGNTIYF
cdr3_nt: TGCGCCAGCAGCCCTGGGACGTCCTCTGGAAACACCATATATTTT

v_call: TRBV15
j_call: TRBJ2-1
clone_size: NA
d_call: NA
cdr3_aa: CATSRDTGEQFF
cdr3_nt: TGTGCCACCAGCAGAGACACGGGGGAGCAGTTCTTC

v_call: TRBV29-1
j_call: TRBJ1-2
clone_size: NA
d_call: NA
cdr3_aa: CSAGGGASRLDGYTF
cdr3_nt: TGCAGCGCCGGTGGGGGGGCAAGTCGTCTGGACGGCTACACCTTC

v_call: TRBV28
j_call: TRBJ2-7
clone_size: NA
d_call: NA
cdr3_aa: CASSLRGGGSAYEQYF
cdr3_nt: TGTGCCAGCAGCCTGCGTGGAGGTGGGAGCGCCTACGAGCAGTACTTC

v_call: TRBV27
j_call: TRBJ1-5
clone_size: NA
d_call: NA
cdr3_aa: CASSLRQGNQPQHF
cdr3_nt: TGTGCCAGCAGTTTACGTCAGGGCAATCAGCCCCAGCATTTT

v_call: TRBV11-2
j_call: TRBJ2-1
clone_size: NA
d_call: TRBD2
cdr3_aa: CASSLLAGAFNEQFF
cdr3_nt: TGTGCCAGCAGCTTACTCGCGGGAGCTTTCAATGAGCAGTTCTTC

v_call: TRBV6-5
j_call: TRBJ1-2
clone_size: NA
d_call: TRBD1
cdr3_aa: CASSYTPGQGEGYTF
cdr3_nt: TGTGCCAGCAGTTACACTCCGGGACAGGGGGAGGGCTACACCTTC

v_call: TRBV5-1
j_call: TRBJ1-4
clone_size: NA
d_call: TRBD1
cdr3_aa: CASSLGQGYEKLFF
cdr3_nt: TGCGCCAGCAGCTTGGGACAGGGTTATGAAAAACTGTTTTTT

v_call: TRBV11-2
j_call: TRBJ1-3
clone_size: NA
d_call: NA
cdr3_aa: CASSRHDNSGNTIYF
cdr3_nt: TGTGCCAGCAGCCGACATGACAACTCTGGAAACACCATATATTTT

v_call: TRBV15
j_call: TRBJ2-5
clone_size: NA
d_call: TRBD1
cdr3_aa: CATSRGGGQGSLGTQYF
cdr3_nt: TGTGCCACCAGCAGAGGTGGGGGACAGGGGAGCCTGGGGACCCAGTACTTC

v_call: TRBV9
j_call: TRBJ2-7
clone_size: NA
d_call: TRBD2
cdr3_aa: CASSSGLAGDPYEQYF
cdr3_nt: TGTGCCAGCAGCTCGGGACTAGCGGGGGACCCCTACGAGCAGTACTTC

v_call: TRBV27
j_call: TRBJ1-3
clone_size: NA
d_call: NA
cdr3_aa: CASSLKAFSGNTIYF
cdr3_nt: TGTGCCAGCAGTTTGAAGGCCTTCTCTGGAAACACCATATATTTT

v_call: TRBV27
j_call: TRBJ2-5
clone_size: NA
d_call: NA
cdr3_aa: CAGGGKAVQETQYF
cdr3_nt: TGTGCCGGAGGGGGTAAGGCAGTCCAAGAGACCCAGTACTTC

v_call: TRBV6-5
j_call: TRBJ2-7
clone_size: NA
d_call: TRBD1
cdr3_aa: CASRPDRGRWYEQYF
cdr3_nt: TGTGCCAGCAGGCCTGACAGGGGAAGGTGGTACGAGCAGTACTTC

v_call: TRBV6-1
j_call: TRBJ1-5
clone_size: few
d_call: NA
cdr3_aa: CASILRDSSNQPQHF
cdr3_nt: TGTGCCAGCATACTGAGAGATTCTAGCAATCAGCCCCAGCATTTT

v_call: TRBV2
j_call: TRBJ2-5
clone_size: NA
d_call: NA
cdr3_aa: CASSPEGGQTQYF
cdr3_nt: TGTGCCAGCAGTCCCGAGGGTGGGCAGACCCAGTACTTC

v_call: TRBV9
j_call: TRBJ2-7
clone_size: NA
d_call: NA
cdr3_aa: CASSVSSSSYEQYF
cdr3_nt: TGTGCCAGCAGCGTATCCTCAAGCTCCTACGAGCAGTACTTC

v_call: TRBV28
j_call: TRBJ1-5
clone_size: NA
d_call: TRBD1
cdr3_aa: CASGGAGGRNQPQHF
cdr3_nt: TGTGCCAGCGGGGGGGCAGGGGGAAGGAACCAGCCCCAGCATTTT

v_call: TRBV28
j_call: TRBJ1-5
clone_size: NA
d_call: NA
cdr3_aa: CASSLRSGNQPQHF
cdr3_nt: TGTGCCAGCAGTTTAAGGTCCGGCAATCAGCCCCAGCATTTT

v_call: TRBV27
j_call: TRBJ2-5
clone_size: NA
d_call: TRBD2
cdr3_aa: CASSSGPGLGEETQYF
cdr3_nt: TGTGCCAGCAGTTCGGGCCCGGGACTAGGTGAAGAGACCCAGTACTTC

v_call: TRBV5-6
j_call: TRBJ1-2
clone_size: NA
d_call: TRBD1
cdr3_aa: CASSIQGADSTTF
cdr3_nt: TGTGCCAGCAGCATACAGGGGGCGGATTCCACCACCTTC

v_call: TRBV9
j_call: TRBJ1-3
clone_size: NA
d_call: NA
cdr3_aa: CASSGGLGNTIYF
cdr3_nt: TGTGCCAGCAGCGGGGGGCTCGGAAACACCATATATTTT

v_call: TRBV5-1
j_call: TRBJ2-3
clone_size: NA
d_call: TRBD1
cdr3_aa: CASTQGDPRTDTQYF
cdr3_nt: TGCGCCAGCACCCAGGGGGATCCGCGCACAGATACGCAGTATTTT

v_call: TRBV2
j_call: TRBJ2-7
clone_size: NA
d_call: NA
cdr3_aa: CASDPRGHEQYF
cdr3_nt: TGTGCCAGCGATCCCAGGGGACACGAGCAGTACTTC

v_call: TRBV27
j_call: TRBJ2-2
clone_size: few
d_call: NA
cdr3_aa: CASSLRGANTGELFF
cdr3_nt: TGTGCCAGCAGTTTAAGGGGTGCGAACACCGGGGAGCTGTTTTTT

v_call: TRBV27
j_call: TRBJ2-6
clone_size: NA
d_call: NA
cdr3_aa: CASSWAYIHSGANVLTF
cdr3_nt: TGTGCCAGCAGTTGGGCCTATATACACTCTGGGGCCAACGTCCTGACTTTC

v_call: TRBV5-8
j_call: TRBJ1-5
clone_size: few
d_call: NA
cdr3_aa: CASSPRNQPQHF
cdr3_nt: TGTGCCAGCAGTCCCCGAAATCAGCCCCAGCATTTT

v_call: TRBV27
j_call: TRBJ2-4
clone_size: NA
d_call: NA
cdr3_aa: CASSFSPKNIQYF
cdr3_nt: TGTGCCAGCAGTTTCTCTCCCAAAAACATTCAGTACTTC

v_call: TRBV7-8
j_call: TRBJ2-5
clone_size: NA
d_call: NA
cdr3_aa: CASSLASAGPQETQYF
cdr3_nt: TGTGCCAGCAGCTTAGCATCGGCAGGGCCCCAAGAGACCCAGTACTTC

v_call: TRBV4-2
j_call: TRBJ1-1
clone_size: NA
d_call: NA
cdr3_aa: CASSLPSPTEAFF
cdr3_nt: TGTGCCAGCAGCCTCCCATCGCCCACTGAAGCTTTCTTT